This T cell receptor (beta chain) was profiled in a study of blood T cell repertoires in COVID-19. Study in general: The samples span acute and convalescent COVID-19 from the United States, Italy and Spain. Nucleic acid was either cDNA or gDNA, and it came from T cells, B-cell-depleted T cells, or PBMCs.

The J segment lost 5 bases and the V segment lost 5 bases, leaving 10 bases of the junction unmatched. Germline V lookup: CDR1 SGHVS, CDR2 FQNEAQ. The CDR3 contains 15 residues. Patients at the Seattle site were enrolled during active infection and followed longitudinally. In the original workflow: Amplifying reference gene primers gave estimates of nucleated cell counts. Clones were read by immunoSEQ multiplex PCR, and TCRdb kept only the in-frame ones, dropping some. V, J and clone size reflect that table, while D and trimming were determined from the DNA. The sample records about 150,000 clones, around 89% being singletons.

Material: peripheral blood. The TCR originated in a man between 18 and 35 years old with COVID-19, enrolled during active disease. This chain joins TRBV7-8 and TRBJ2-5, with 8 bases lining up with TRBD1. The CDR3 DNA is TGTGCCAGCAGCCTCCCAACAGGGGGGTTTGAGACCCAGTACTTC. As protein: CASSLPTGGFETQYF.